The TCR beta chain described here comes from a study of regulatory T cells in long-lasting Graves disease. Investigators prepared the TCR beta libraries by applying iRepertoire HTBI primers and Arm-PCR of CDR3 regions. TCRdb recomputed calls from the multiplex PCR reads with MiXCR, one row per CDR3 protein. The sample contains hundreds of thousands of distinct CDR3 sequences, 20% of which appear only once. Regarding time point: persistent/refractory GD, antithyroid drugs over 5 years with positive TRAb. Making the TCR library involved RNA that had been extracted from PBMCs. There are many counts of this clonotype. The antigen is not known. The CDR3 is 15 residues long. Germline-derived CDR1 and CDR2 are MDHEN and SYDVKM. V lost 2 bases and J 0 bases, leaving 5 bases between the germline ends. General study findings and limits: Repertoires from persistent disease leaned toward TRBV28, TRBJ1-2 and TRBJ2-5. In persistent patients, shared public clonotypes (under 3,000) outnumbered those in new patients (around 1,000).

This clonotype originated in a female donor with Graves disease. The sequences come from peripheral blood mononuclear cells (PBMCs), collected when the disease was refractory, from a patient treated with antithyroid drugs. This rearrangement joins TRBV28 to TRBJ1-6; D is uncertain. CDR3 sequence: CASSLIGSYNSPLHF. The CDR3 DNA follows: TGTGCCAGCAGTTTAATCGGCTCCTATAATTCACCCCTCCACTTT.